This T cell receptor beta chain was captured in a study of neoadjuvant nivolumab and ipilimumab in lung cancer. Study-level information: Nivolumab 3 mg/kg was given days 1, 15 and 29, plus ipilimumab 1 mg/kg day 1 in combination.

Findings and limits, study-wide: Only two of four nivolumab-treated tumors gained richness and clonality by surgery. Pretherapy blood TCR richness correlated positively with resected tumor richness.

As for this clone: What it recognizes is unknown.

The germline gives CDR1 SGHTA, CDR2 FQGNSA. CDR3 length: 14 residues. Trimming took off 0 bases at V and 6 bases at J, with 11 bases between the two ends. Method: immunoSEQ multiplex PCR; TCRdb's copy keeps in-frame clones and lacks some. The data show about 26,000 clones, 75% to 90% seen once. The sample here was tumor tissue, taken after neoadjuvant nivolumab, alone or with ipilimumab, at or shortly before surgery. The TCR comes from an adult with non-small cell lung cancer. This chain links TRBV7-2 with TRBJ1-1; D may be TRBD1 (5 bases). The CDR3 nucleotides read TGTGCCAGCAGCTTAGCCGGGGGTAGTGCTGAAGCTTTCTTT. Residues: CASSLAGGSAEAFF.